The 18 T cell receptor beta chains below were found in one sample sequenced in a study of radiotherapy plus CTLA-4 blockade in lung cancer. Clones were sequenced by immunoSEQ multiplex PCR, and TCRdb holds only the in-frame ones, with some missing. The sample has 50,000 or so clones, 70% to 80% seen once. Sequenced material: peripheral blood, taken from a patient treated with radiotherapy plus ipilimumab. Receptor source: a human donor with non-small cell lung cancer who had stable disease on radiotherapy plus ipilimumab.

The chain links TRBV9 to TRBJ2-5; a possible D gene is TRBD1 (6 bases). The CDR3 covers 15 residues. CDR1 SGDLS and CDR2 YYNGEE come from the germline V gene. V shed 0 bases and J shed 2 bases, with 11 bases lying between them. The CDR3 sequence: CASSVATGQQETQYF. DNA of the CDR3: TGTGCCAGCAGCGTAGCTACGGGACAACAAGAGACCCAGTACTTC.

The chain links TRBV27 to TRBJ2-3, with D possibly matching TRBD1 (6 bases). Trimming pared 2 bases from V and 7 bases from J, leaving 13 bases between. This CDR3 spans 14 amino acids. Germline V gene sequence: CDR1 MNHEY, CDR2 SMNVEV (reference sequence). The CDR3 nucleotides are TGTGCCAGCAGTTTAATTTCAGGGGTCAATACGCAGTATTTT. This translates into CASSLISGVNTQYF.

The V and J genes are TRBV6-5 and TRBJ2-5, with TRBD1 identical over 8 bases. CDR1 and CDR2 (germline): MNHEY, SVGAGI. This CDR3 is 14 amino acids long. Losses at the gene ends were 5 bases for V and 3 bases for J; bases not matched to a gene: 5. The CDR3 reads CASSQQQGEETQYF. CDR3 nucleotide sequence: TGTGCCAGCAGTCAACAACAGGGGGAAGAGACCCAGTACTTC.

This clone was observed a handful of times. V gene TRBV19 combines with J gene TRBJ1-2; D perhaps matches TRBD1 (6 bases). In germline, CDR1 is LNHDA, CDR2 SQIVND (reference sequence). CDR3 length: 12 amino acids. The ends were cut back, 6 bases at V and 5 bases at J, with 10 bases in the middle. The CDR3 nucleotides read TGTGCCAGTAGCCCGACAGGATATGGCTACACCTTC. It specifies CASSPTGYGYTF.

This clone was recorded once. As DNA, the CDR3 is TGTGCCAGCTCACCACAATCACTTGGCAATCAGCCCCAGCATTTT. It yields the protein CASSPQSLGNQPQHF. The V gene is TRBV18, the J gene TRBJ1-5; D remains ambiguous. Germline CDR1 and CDR2: KGHSH and LQKENI. Trimming removed 1 base at V and 2 bases at J, with 9 bases between. The CDR3 is made up of 15 amino acids.

The V call is TRBV9, the J call TRBJ1-1; D is undetermined. The CDR3 extends over 16 amino acids. Per the germline V gene, CDR1 is SGDLS and CDR2 is YYNGEE. V lost 0 bases to trimming and J lost 0 bases, with 12 bases between them. Here the CDR3 reads CASSVGGGAMNTEAFF. The CDR3 DNA sequence: TGTGCCAGCAGCGTAGGAGGTGGAGCAATGAACACTGAAGCTTTCTTT.

V is TRBV5-1 and J is TRBJ1-1; D is possibly TRBD1 (6 bases). Per germline, CDR1 SGHRS and CDR2 YFSETQ. This CDR3 contains 13 residues. The V end lost 3 bases, the J end lost 1 base, and 7 bases lay between the germline ends. CDR3 protein: CASSSTGNTEAFF. CDR3 bases: TGCGCCAGCAGCTCGACAGGGAACACTGAAGCTTTCTTT.

This clone was observed a single time. This chain's CDR3 is CASSLGMAYEQYF. For the CDR3, the DNA is TGTGCCAGCAGCTTAGGAATGGCTTACGAGCAGTACTTC. V is TRBV13 and J is TRBJ2-7; D unclear. The CDR3 runs to 13 residues. Per germline, CDR1 PRHDT and CDR2 FYEKMQ (reference sequence). Between the trimmed V and J ends, which lost 0 bases and 4 bases, there was a span of 7 bases. Full variable domain (missing parts from reference TRBV13 and TRBJ2-7): AAGVIQSPRHLIKEKRETATLKCYPIPRHDTVYWYQQGPGQDPQFLISFYEKMQSDKGSIPDRFSAQQFSDYHSELNMSSLELGDSALYFCASSLGMAYEQYFGPGTRLTVT.

This chain joins TRBV6-5 and TRBJ1-2; 8 nucleotides align to TRBD1. The J segment lost 5 bases and the V segment lost 4 bases, leaving 3 bases of the junction unmatched. The germline V gene has CDR1 MNHEY and CDR2 SVGAGI. The CDR3 spans 13 residues. CDR3 coding DNA: TGTGCCAGCAGTTTGACAGGGGAGTATGGCTACACCTTC. It is translated as CASSLTGEYGYTF.

This chain links TRBV5-6 with TRBJ2-2, with D hard to call. Germline CDR1 reads SGHDT; CDR2 reads YYEEEE. The CDR3 has 17 amino acids. V was cut by 2 bases and J by 2 bases, with 16 bases left in between. CDR3 sequence (DNA): TGTGCCAGCAGCTTTGACGGGCTGGGAATAAACACCGGGGAGCTGTTTTTT. This translates into CASSFDGLGINTGELFF. The entire variable domain, with the rest obtained from reference TRBV5-6 and TRBJ2-2, is as follows: DAGVTQSPTHLIKTRGQQVTLRCSPKSGHDTVSWYQQALGQGPQFIFQYYEEEERQRGNFPDRFSGHQFPNYSSELNVNALLLGDSALYLCASSFDGLGINTGELFFGEGSRLTVL.

This chain links TRBV18 with TRBJ2-7, with 9 positions matching TRBD2. The CDR3 covers 13 residues. Germline CDR1 and CDR2: KGHSH and LQKENI. Losses at the gene ends were 6 bases for V and 6 bases for J; bases not matched to a gene: 6. The CDR3 loop reads CASSQGGRGEQYV. The CDR3 DNA reads TGTGCCAGCTCCCAAGGCGGGAGGGGCGAGCAGTACGTC.

In this sample, this clone turned up once. The J gene is TRBJ2-7, the V gene TRBV7-2; D perhaps matches TRBD2 (5 bases). CDR1 is SGHTA and CDR2 is FQGNSA in the germline V gene. The CDR3 is made up of 13 amino acids. V was cut by 1 base and J by 3 bases, with 7 bases left in between. CDR3 in amino acids: CASSLGAGYEQYF. DNA of the CDR3: TGTGCCAGCAGCTTAGGGGCGGGCTACGAGCAGTACTTC.

The rearrangement links TRBV15 to TRBJ2-3; D call uncertain. Germline loops: CDR1 LNHNV, CDR2 YYDKDF (reference sequence). Trimming pared 0 bases from V and 4 bases from J, leaving 8 bases between. The CDR3 has 14 amino acids. CDR3 DNA: TGTGCCACCAGCAGAGATCCGGGCTCAGATACGCAGTATTTT. Translation gives CATSRDPGSDTQYF.

The rearrangement links TRBV5-1 to TRBJ1-4; tentative D call: TRBD1 (6 bases). The CDR3 loop spans 16 amino acids. From germline, CDR1 is SGHRS and CDR2 YFSETQ. Trimming removed 4 bases from V and 2 bases from J, with 15 bases in between. For the CDR3, the DNA is TGCGCCAGCAGCAACATACAGGGTTGGACTAATGAAAAACTGTTTTTT. Residues: CASSNIQGWTNEKLFF. Based on the CDR3 plus reference TRBV5-1 and TRBJ1-4, the full variable domain is KAGVTQTPRYLIKTRGQQVTLSCSPISGHRSVSWYQQTPGQGLQFLFEYFSETQRNKGNFPGRFSGRQFSNSRSEMNVSTLELGDSALYLCASSNIQGWTNEKLFFGSGTQLSVL.

The rearrangement links TRBV7-9 to TRBJ2-4; D unresolved. V lost 5 bases, J lost 6 bases, and 11 bases lay in between. The germline gives CDR1 SEHNR, CDR2 FQNEAQ (reference sequence). The CDR3 is 13 amino acids. The CDR3 bases are TGTGCCAGCAGCCCCGAGGACCTAAACATTCAGTACTTC. Encoded protein: CASSPEDLNIQYF.

The rearrangement joins TRBV19 to TRBJ1-6, with no clear D. V shed 2 bases and J shed 7 bases, with 12 bases lying between them. This CDR3 comprises 15 residues. Germline V gene sequence: CDR1 LNHDA, CDR2 SQIVND (reference sequence). Written as DNA, the CDR3 is TGTGCCAGTAGTATAACCGGTATGGAGAATTCACCCCTCCACTTT. Its protein is CASSITGMENSPLHF.

The rearrangement joins TRBV9 to TRBJ1-1; no firm D call. Per germline, CDR1 SGDLS and CDR2 YYNGEE. Deletions cut 2 bases from V and 4 bases from J, with 15 bases between. This CDR3 has 15 amino acids. This CDR3 is CASSVQVAEGTEAFF. CDR3 sequence (DNA): TGTGCCAGCAGCGTCCAGGTTGCGGAAGGCACTGAAGCTTTCTTT.

The chain carries TRBV6-5 and TRBJ2-1; maybe TRBD2 (6 bases). CDR3 length equals 13 residues. Germline CDR1 MNHEY, CDR2 SVGAGI. V lost 8 bases and J lost 5, with 13 bases in between. DNA of the CDR3: TGTGCCAGCGGGTACGGGGGAAACAATGAGCAGTTCTTC. Translated, it gives CASGYGGNNEQFF.